The sequence of this T cell receptor beta chain was determined in a study of T cells in Graves' hyperthyroidism and ophthalmopathy (dated by TCRdb to the late 2010s). The study in broad terms: Peripheral blood samples were taken at the time of initial diagnosis, prior to any treatment. To identify distinguishing TCR V-J signatures, a discovery cohort of around 100 patients was used, comprising 43 with Graves' ophthalmopathy and around 57 with stable Graves' hyperthyroidism. Prospective prediction of ophthalmopathy was tested in an independent validation cohort consisting of about 19 hyperthyroidism patients and some 16 patients who later progressed to ophthalmopathy. For training and testing, the 100 or so patients in the discovery cohort were randomly divided in a 7:3 ratio. Thyroid tissue and blood T-cell repertoires from about six Graves' hyperthyroidism patients were also compared in the study. Once sampling was done, hyperthyroidism patients were given methimazole at a starting dose of 30 mg daily, whereas ophthalmopathy patients were given high-dose intravenous methylprednisolone. According to the paper, TCR Vbeta CDR3 sequencing was carried out on 135 peripheral blood samples, which came from fewer than 50 ophthalmopathy, fewer than 80 hyperthyroidism and 17 progressor patients.

What the work shows at the level of the full study, not this receptor alone: No statistical method was used to set the sample size in advance, and investigators knew the group allocation. A model built on a 13 V-J signature distinguished ophthalmopathy from stable hyperthyroidism, reaching 85% to 90% sensitivity and 81% to 83% specificity in cross-validation and 80%/75% in testing. In validation, the model predicted progression to ophthalmopathy with approximately 71% sensitivity and approximately 72% specificity, a median of 6.5 months before onset. Most expanded thyroid clonotypes (frequency above 0.001) were also detected in blood, suggesting blood repertoires may reflect thyroid immune responses.

This clonotype was picked up many times. The clone's antigen remains unknown. No base-level quality is on record; no much larger clone is a single base apart. Moderately to severely active disease, a Clinical Activity Score of at least 3, a NOSPECS grade of at least 4, and a duration under 3 months were present in ophthalmopathy patients. The study excluded patients with uncontrolled infections, other autoimmune diseases, pregnancy or lactation. Clinical symptoms, serum thyroxine and TRAb, thyroid ultrasound, and orbital computed tomography formed the basis for the diagnoses. Ficoll-Paque density gradient centrifugation was used to isolate PBMCs from around 10 ml of fresh peripheral blood. Trizol reagent was used to extract total RNA, and RNA quality was then checked on an Agilent 2100 Bioanalyzer. Amplification of TCR beta CDR3 regions was carried out from RNA transcripts. A first-round RT-PCR of the TCR CDR3 used the HTBI primer set with the Qiagen OneStep RT-PCR kit. Libraries were constructed in a second round of multiplex PCR, after which size selection and purification were performed. Paired-end sequencing of the libraries was performed with 100 bp reads on an Illumina HiSeq2000. The study's processing was this. SOAPnuke was used to process the raw data, with reads discarded if the reads contained adapters or uncalled bases, had a mean Phred below 15, or lacked an exact constant-primer or identifier match. COPE v1.2.5 was used to merge the high-quality paired reads, and each unique nucleotide sequence was defined as a clonotype. Clonotypes were aligned to IMGT TRBV, TRBD and TRBJ reference segments using MiTCR v1.1. Only V-J combinations with frequency above 0.0001, covering 99.2% of repertoires, were analysed. The TCS score was defined as F50 (clonal expansion) divided by E x V (chaos), with BLOSUM62-based TCRdist calculated between CDR3 peptides within each V-J. Welch's t-statistics and random forest reduced around 510 V-J features to 10 to 15, which were used in a naive Bayes classifier (R e1071). TCRdb trimmed public reads at Q25 via fastp, called clones via MiXCR and kept in-frame beta chains. Entries that share a CDR3 protein sequence are merged under the most common genes and DNA. It is TCRdb's table, rather than the study itself, that gives the V and J calls and clone size. This sample holds about 260,000 distinct CDR3 sequences; about 17% were observed only once. Of the sample, around 30% falls within the top ten clones.

The junction shows trimming of 2 bases on V and 7 bases on J, plus 21 bases between the germline ends. CDR1 and CDR2 (SNHLY, FYNNEI) derive from the germline V gene. The CDR3 spans 16 residues, from the cysteine through the phenylalanine. CDR3 DNA only is kept here, 48 bases in frame from base 1. The sample comprised blood. The receptor chain draws on TRBV2 and TRBJ2-7; the D gene is perhaps TRBD1, on 5 matching bases. The clonotype comes from a woman between 18 and 29 years old with Graves' ophthalmopathy. The CDR3 region reads CASSELPRQYLGEQYF. Here is the DNA: TGTGCCAGCAGTGAATTACCGAGACAGTATTTGGGGGAGCAGTACTTC.